The rows below give T cell receptor beta chains drawn from one sample of a study of siplizumab effects on memory and regulatory T cells. Assay used: immunoSEQ multiplex PCR; TCRdb lists only in-frame clones, some missing. The data contain around 82,000 clones, 93% of them singletons. Sample: CD8+ T cells sorted from blood. These receptors were obtained from a human donor in good health. CDR3s include the opening cysteine and the closing phenylalanine or tryptophan. The order of the fields is J gene, D gene, V gene, CDR3 protein, CDR3 DNA. D genes are given only for firm matches.

J gene: TRBJ2-7; D gene: .; V gene: TRBV7-2; CDR3 protein: CASSSTSSYEQYF; CDR3 DNA: TGTGCCAGCAGTTCTACTAGCTCCTACGAGCAGTACTTC
J gene: TRBJ2-7; D gene: TRBD2; V gene: TRBV7-2; CDR3 protein: CASSLSSSGGYEQYF; CDR3 DNA: TGTGCCAGCAGCTTAAGCTCTAGCGGGGGCTACGAGCAGTACTTC
J gene: TRBJ2-5; D gene: TRBD1; V gene: TRBV5-4; CDR3 protein: CASSLRGLFETQYF; CDR3 DNA: TGTGCCAGCAGCTTAAGGGGGCTGTTTGAGACCCAGTACTTC
J gene: TRBJ1-2; D gene: .; V gene: TRBV7-9; CDR3 protein: CASSFGGKVLGYTF; CDR3 DNA: TGTGCCAGCAGCTTTGGGGGAAAGGTACTGGGCTACACCTTC
J gene: TRBJ2-3; D gene: TRBD1; V gene: TRBV7-9; CDR3 protein: CASSFPGQGATDTQYF; CDR3 DNA: TGTGCCAGCAGCTTCCCCGGACAGGGGGCCACAGATACGCAGTATTTT
J gene: TRBJ2-7; D gene: .; V gene: TRBV5-1; CDR3 protein: CASSPGTPLYEQYF; CDR3 DNA: TGCGCCAGCAGCCCCGGGACACCGCTCTACGAGCAGTACTTC
J gene: TRBJ2-2; D gene: .; V gene: TRBV27; CDR3 protein: CASSQANTGELFF; CDR3 DNA: TGTGCCAGCAGTCAGGCGAACACCGGGGAGCTGTTTTTT
J gene: TRBJ2-7; D gene: TRBD2; V gene: TRBV6-5; CDR3 protein: CASGPGGSPYEQYF; CDR3 DNA: TGTGCCAGCGGGCCGGGGGGGTCGCCCTACGAGCAGTACTTC
J gene: TRBJ2-3; D gene: .; V gene: TRBV7-9; CDR3 protein: CASSLPGPTDTQYF; CDR3 DNA: TGTGCCAGCAGCTTGCCGGGGCCCACAGATACGCAGTATTTT
J gene: TRBJ2-3; D gene: .; V gene: TRBV9; CDR3 protein: CASSTGGASATDTQYF; CDR3 DNA: TGTGCCAGCAGCACAGGCGGGGCTAGCGCCACAGATACGCAGTATTTT
J gene: TRBJ2-7; D gene: .; V gene: TRBV10-3; CDR3 protein: CATRYHLPIVGEQYF; CDR3 DNA: TGTGCCACCCGATACCACCTACCAATCGTGGGTGAGCAGTACTTC